Listed below are T cell receptor beta chains from one sample, sequenced in a study of glioma-infiltrating T cells after dendritic cell vaccination. The table came from immunoSEQ multiplex PCR; TCRdb's copy has only in-frame clones and leaves some out. The repertoire holds about 73,000 clones, with about 80% as singletons. The material was blood, obtained before dendritic cell vaccination. The origin of the receptors is a human donor with glioblastoma. Each CDR3 is given with its conserved first and last residue. A D gene is named only where the DNA matches it firmly. Not all rows give a size; the values are once, few, many and, for expanded clones, a class.

abundance	v_gene	d_gene	j_gene	CDR3nt	CDR3aa
.	TRBV12-5	.	TRBJ2-1	TGTGCTAGTGGTCTCGGGACTTTCGGTGAGCAGTTCTTC	CASGLGTFGEQFF
.	TRBV7-2	TRBD1	TRBJ1-6	TGTGCCAGCAGATTTAGGGGACAGGGATCACCCCTCCACTTT	CASRFRGQGSPLHF
.	TRBV5-6	.	TRBJ2-2	TGTGCCAGCAGCGTTCCGGGGGGCGTTAACACCGGGGAGCTGTTTTTT	CASSVPGGVNTGELFF
.	TRBV6-5	.	TRBJ2-3	TGTGCCAGCAGTTACGCAACCACGCTAGCGGATACGCAGTATTTT	CASSYATTLADTQYF
.	TRBV4-1	.	TRBJ1-1	TGCGCCAGCAGGAGACAGGTGAACACTGAAGCTTTCTTT	CASRRQVNTEAFF
.	TRBV9	.	TRBJ1-1	TGTGCCAGCAGCGTAGTAAGCGTGAACACTGAAGCTTTCTTT	CASSVVSVNTEAFF
.	TRBV5-1	.	TRBJ1-1	TGCGCCAGCAGCTTGGCCTCTGGTTCAGGGGCCCGAATAGGGGCGAGCACTGAAGCTTTCTTT	CASSLASGSGARIGASTEAFF
.	TRBV11-3	.	TRBJ2-2	TGTGCCAGCAGCTTTTCCGGGAACACCGGGGAGCTGTTTTTT	CASSFSGNTGELFF
.	TRBV14	TRBD1	TRBJ1-1	TGTGCCAGCAGCCCCTGGACAGGGGTGAACACTGAAGCTTTCTTT	CASSPWTGVNTEAFF
.	TRBV28	.	TRBJ2-7	TGTGCCAGCAGTTTAGTAGCGGCCTACTCCTACGAGCAGTACTTC	CASSLVAAYSYEQYF
.	TRBV30	TRBD1	TRBJ1-3	TGTGCCTGGAGTGTCAAGGGGCGGACAGGCGGTTCTGGAAACACCATATATTTT	CAWSVKGRTGGSGNTIYF
.	TRBV15	TRBD1	TRBJ1-2	TGTGCCACCAGCAGAGAGGGGACAGGCCTAAGAGGGTTCTATGGCTACACCTTC	CATSREGTGLRGFYGYTF
.	TRBV5-1	TRBD2	TRBJ2-1	TGCGCCAGCAGCTTTCCAGCGGGGGGAGTTAATGAGCAGTTCTTC	CASSFPAGGVNEQFF
.	TRBV7-2	.	TRBJ1-2	TGTGCCAGCAGCGGTAGCACGATCTACCTCTATGGCTACACCTTC	CASSGSTIYLYGYTF
.	TRBV27	TRBD1	TRBJ1-2	TGTGCCAGCAGTTCAGGGGGTGGTGGCTACACCTTC	CASSSGGGGYTF
.	TRBV2	TRBD1	TRBJ1-6	TGTGCCAGCAGTGGACAGGGAGGCAATTCACCCCTCCACTTT	CASSGQGGNSPLHF
.	TRBV5-4	TRBD2	TRBJ2-1	TGTGCCAGCAGCAGGCTTACAGGGCGTCTAGCGGGCGGCGAGCAGTTCTTC	CASSRLTGRLAGGEQFF
once	TRBV4-1	TRBD2	TRBJ2-3	TGCGCCAGCAGCCAAGTCGCTAGCGGGAGGGCCACGGATACGCAGTATTTT	CASSQVASGRATDTQYF
once	TRBV27	TRBD2	TRBJ2-1	TGTGCCACCTGGGCTAGCGGGTTCAATGAGCAGTTCTTC	CATWASGFNEQFF
.	TRBV27	.	TRBJ1-4	TGTGCCAGCAGTTTCCAGTCAAATGAAAAACTGTTTTTT	CASSFQSNEKLFF
.	TRBV6-5	.	TRBJ2-3	TGTGCCAGCAGTTATAAGGGCGGGCCAGATACGCAGTATTTT	CASSYKGGPDTQYF
.	TRBV5-1	.	TRBJ2-2	TGCGCCAGCAGCCTTGGTCTTCTAGCGACTGTCCCCGGGGAGCTGTTTTTT	CASSLGLLATVPGELFF
.	TRBV5-1	TRBD1	TRBJ1-6	TGCGCCAGCAGCCCCAGGGGGCAGGACTATAATTCACCCCTCCACTTT	CASSPRGQDYNSPLHF
.	TRBV25-1	.	TRBJ1-2	TGTGCCAGCAGTGAATATCGACAGGAAGACGGCTACACCTTC	CASSEYRQEDGYTF
.	TRBV30	TRBD1	TRBJ1-6	TGTGCCTGGAGGGGACAGGGGGAATCACCCCTCCACTTT	CAWRGQGESPLHF
medium-sized	TRBV2	.	TRBJ2-2	TGTGCCAGCAGTGAAGTAAACAACATCTCCGGGGAGCTGTTTTTT	CASSEVNNISGELFF
.	TRBV18	.	TRBJ2-7	TGTGCCAGCTCACCACCGGTGGCGGGCCTCAAGGACGAGCAGTACTTC	CASSPPVAGLKDEQYF
.	TRBV9	TRBD1	TRBJ2-1	TGTGCCAGCAGCGTGGCCCCGATGACAGGGTGGAATGAGCAGTTCTTC	CASSVAPMTGWNEQFF
.	TRBV2	.	TRBJ1-5	TGTGCCAGTGTAACAGGGCCCCTAGGGCAGCCCCAGCATTTT	CASVTGPLGQPQHF
few	TRBV9	.	TRBJ1-1	TGTGCCAGCAGCGTAGGGAGAACTAACACTGAAGCTTTCTTT	CASSVGRTNTEAFF
few	TRBV15	.	TRBJ1-1	TGTGCCACCAGCAGAGACCTGGCACATTTTGAAGCTTTCTTT	CATSRDLAHFEAFF
.	TRBV19	.	TRBJ1-1	TGTGCCAGTAGTAACCTCTCCGGGGAAAGGGCTTTCTTT	CASSNLSGERAFF
.	TRBV9	.	TRBJ2-5	TGTGCCAGCAGCGTAGAAATAGCGGAGACCCAGTACTTC	CASSVEIAETQYF
.	TRBV5-1	.	TRBJ2-3	TGCGCCAGCAGCCCCGGAGGCGGTGGCACAGATACGCAGTATTTT	CASSPGGGGTDTQYF
few	TRBV19	TRBD1	TRBJ2-2	TGTGCCAGCGGGGACAGGCGAAACACCGGGGAGCTGTTTTTT	CASGDRRNTGELFF
.	TRBV5-1	.	TRBJ1-2	TGCGCCAGCAGCCCGCCGGGATCTGGGTATGGCTACACCTTC	CASSPPGSGYGYTF
.	TRBV7-9	.	TRBJ1-1	TGTGCCAGCAGACCACTCTTGGACACTGAAGCTTTCTTT	CASRPLLDTEAFF
.	TRBV4-2	TRBD2	TRBJ2-3	TGTGCCAGCAGCCAAGGTCCCAGCGGGGGCACAGATACGCAGTATTTT	CASSQGPSGGTDTQYF
.	TRBV7-9	TRBD2	TRBJ2-5	TGTGCCAGCAGCCGACGGGGGGGCGGGGAAGAGACCCAGTACTTC	CASSRRGGGEETQYF
.	TRBV2	TRBD1	TRBJ2-2	TGTGCCAGCAGAGGAGGGACAGGTGCCGGGGAGCTGTTTTTT	CASRGGTGAGELFF
.	TRBV18	TRBD1	TRBJ1-2	TGTGCCAGCTCCCAGGACAGGGGCCAGCATGGCTACACCTTC	CASSQDRGQHGYTF
few	TRBV7-9	.	TRBJ1-4	TGTGCCAGCAGCTTGGCAGGGGCTGAGGAAAAACTGTTTTTT	CASSLAGAEEKLFF
once	TRBV7-9	.	TRBJ2-3	TGTGCCAGCAGCGTCTCCTCATGGCAGGATACGCAGTATTTT	CASSVSSWQDTQYF
few	TRBV27	.	TRBJ1-1	TGTGCCAGCAGTCCCCTGAGGGGGGGAGACGATACTGAAGCTTTCTTT	CASSPLRGGDDTEAFF
.	TRBV7-2	TRBD2	TRBJ2-2	TGTGCCAGCAGCCCCGGGGAGCGGGGGGGATCGGGGGAGCTGTTTTTT	CASSPGERGGSGELFF
.	TRBV10-2	TRBD2	TRBJ2-1	TGCGCCAGCACTACTGGGCTAGCGGGAGGGGGTGAGCAGTTCTTC	CASTTGLAGGGEQFF
.	TRBV6-6	TRBD1	TRBJ1-4	TGTGCCAGCAGTATCGCGACAGGGTCTGCGGATGAAAAACTGTTTTTT	CASSIATGSADEKLFF
.	TRBV5-1	.	TRBJ2-2	TGCGCCAGCAGCTTGGCGTGGGAGGCGAACACCGGGGAGCTGTTTTTT	CASSLAWEANTGELFF
once	TRBV7-6	TRBD1	TRBJ1-1	TGTGCCAGCAGCTTACCCTACAGGGGGTTCATGAACACTGAAGCTTTCTTT	CASSLPYRGFMNTEAFF
.	TRBV6-4	.	TRBJ1-6	TGTGCCAGCAGTGACTCGGCCATTGGTGCTGGCTCCTATAATTCACCCCTCCACTTT	CASSDSAIGAGSYNSPLHF
.	TRBV2	TRBD1	TRBJ2-1	TGTGCCAGCAACTGGACCCCGGGACAGGGCTACAATGAGCAGTTCTTC	CASNWTPGQGYNEQFF
.	TRBV5-1	.	TRBJ2-3	TGCGCCAGCGGTTCCGGGATCCGGTGGACAGATACGCAGTATTTT	CASGSGIRWTDTQYF
.	TRBV7-2	.	TRBJ1-5	TGTGCCAGCAGCCCCAATGCGGGTCAGCCCCAGCATTTT	CASSPNAGQPQHF
.	TRBV5-1	TRBD1	TRBJ1-2	TGCGCCAGCAGCCGCGGGACAGGGGAAGGCTACACCTTC	CASSRGTGEGYTF
.	TRBV20-1	.	TRBJ1-2	TGCAGTGCAGCGGGCAGTTATGGCTACACCTTC	CSAAGSYGYTF
.	TRBV19	.	TRBJ1-1	TGTGCCAGTAGTAGAGTCCAACCCACTGAAGCTTTCTTT	CASSRVQPTEAFF
.	TRBV25-1	TRBD2	TRBJ2-1	TGTGCCAGCAGGCCCTGGACTAGCGGTGTCTATGAGCAGTTCTTC	CASRPWTSGVYEQFF
few	TRBV6-1	.	TRBJ1-1	TGTGCCAGCACCGGGGGAGAGAACACTGAAGCTTTCTTT	CASTGGENTEAFF
.	TRBV10-2	.	TRBJ1-1	TGCGCCAGCAGGTCCGACTTGAACACTGAAGCTTTCTTT	CASRSDLNTEAFF